This TCR beta chain is from a study of shared clonotypes between healthy human individuals. Study background: Two female and a few male donors aged 18 to 49 were enrolled. Study results and caveats: The sampled material consisted only of blood, and tissue repertoires are likely to differ.

About this clone: What it binds is not known.

The length of the CDR3 is 14 residues. Trimming removed 2 bases from V and 0 bases from J, with 8 bases in between. CDR1 and CDR2 from the germline V gene are SGHAT and FQNNGV. Method: immunoSEQ multiplex PCR; TCRdb's copy keeps in-frame clones and lacks some. This sample has some 480,000 clones; 70% to 85% occur once, and the top ten carry about an eighth. The sequenced material came from PBMCs. The chain recombines TRBV11-2 with TRBJ2-7; D is ambiguous. The clonotype was recovered from a woman in her thirties or forties in good health. Some clones in this sample may be carry-over from other donors' samples. CDR3: CASSLRLSSYEQYF. DNA for the CDR3: TGTGCCAGCAGCTTAAGACTGAGCTCCTACGAGCAGTACTTC.